The clone carrying this T cell receptor beta chain was counted at least ten times. Its antigen is unknown. This sample is part of a study of regulatory T cells in long-lasting Graves disease. Study observations and caveats: Persistent Graves' patients showed reduced TCR diversity versus newly diagnosed patients.

The CDR3 covers 14 residues. The V and J ends lost 7 bases and 5 bases, in that order; junction bases with no gene match: 6. Stated time point: newly diagnosed GD, antithyroid drugs for less than 3 months. Construction of the TCR library relied on RNA isolated from PBMCs. HTBI primers from iRepertoire and Arm-PCR of CDR3 regions yielded the TCR beta libraries. Each CDR3 protein gets one entry after TCRdb re-called the multiplex PCR reads with MiXCR. Of 450,000 to 700,000 distinct CDR3 sequences listed, roughly 13% are singletons. The same sample was also studied in work on T cells in Graves' hyperthyroidism and ophthalmopathy.

The sequence came from a man aged 30-40 years with Graves disease. The sample was peripheral blood mononuclear cells (PBMCs), taken at new diagnosis, from a patient treated with antithyroid drugs. The chain has TRBV12-3 or TRBV12-4 and TRBJ2-1, with TRBD2 matching 9 bases. Here the CDR3 reads CASILTSGDNEQFF. CDR3 DNA: TGTGCCAGCATCCTGACTAGCGGTGACAATGAGCAGTTCTTC.